These 6 T cell receptor beta chains came from one sample sequenced in a study of CXCR3-negative and CXCR3-positive naive CD8 T cells. In preparing the TRB cDNA libraries, 5' RACE with UMI labels was used. TCRdb re-called the 5' RACE reads and shows each CDR3 protein once, DNA omitted. The table for this sample gives over 100,000 distinct CDR3 sequences. Sequenced material: naive CXCR3- CD8+ T cells from blood. The subset is: CD45RO-CCR7+CD27+CD95- naive CD8+ T cells lacking CXCR3 (TNR3-). The source of these receptors is a human donor in good health. Some clones in this sample may be carry-over from other donors' samples.

This chain connects TRBV29-1 to TRBJ2-1; as DNA is missing, the TRBD1 call by TCRdb cannot be tested. Germline V gives CDR1 SQVTM, CDR2 ANQGSEA. CDR3 length: 14 residues. This CDR3 is CSSRQVGPYNEQFF.

The chain has TRBV6-5 and TRBJ2-7; TCRdb gives TRBD1 as the D gene, but with no DNA this cannot be confirmed. Germline CDR1 and CDR2: MNHEY and SVGAGI. This CDR3 contains 18 residues. CDR3: CASSYQQDKGPLRYEQYF.

V is TRBV7-6 and J is TRBJ2-1; TCRdb calls TRBD2, which cannot be checked without DNA. This CDR3 is 16 amino acids long. Germline V gene data show CDR1 as SGHVS and CDR2 as FNYEAQ. CDR3 protein: CASSAISGGRNNEQFF.

The chain has TRBV12-3 or TRBV12-4 and TRBJ2-5; TCRdb calls TRBD1, which cannot be checked without DNA. This CDR3 contains 15 residues. CDR3 region: CASSRRDNLQETQYF.

The rearrangement joins TRBV10-3 to TRBJ2-2. Germline values: CDR1 ENHRY, CDR2 SYGVKD. The CDR3 runs to 13 residues. The CDR3 loop reads CAISEFVGGELFF.

This chain links TRBV3-1 with TRBJ1-1. Germline assignment: CDR1 LGHDT and CDR2 YNNKEL (reference sequence). The CDR3 extends over 17 amino acids. This CDR3 is CASSQPSLGVGNTEAFF.